The sequence of this TCR beta chain was determined in a study of T cell responses to AZD1222 COVID-19 vaccine. Across the study: Pooled together were second doses at about 4 or about 12 weeks.

Study-level points and caveats: The study identified only a handful of AZD1222 recipients as seropositive at baseline. Sampled repertoires all dated from after the peak T cell response. Females made up more of the donors, who were largely white British, and clonal diversity may have come out too low.

Of note for this clone: The target antigen is unknown.

V dropped 1 base and J dropped 0 bases, with 9 bases sitting between them. Germline CDR1 SGHVS, CDR2 FQNEAQ. The CDR3 runs to 15 residues. Produced via immunoSEQ multiplex PCR; TCRdb's table is partial and in-frame only. The sample holds 95,000 to 150,000 clones, around 86% seen once. This sequence joins TRBV7-8 and TRBJ1-1; D gene unclear. The sequence was obtained from an adult in good health. Here the sequenced sample was peripheral blood, taken on day 0 of AZD1222 vaccination. The DNA of the CDR3 is TGTGCCAGCAGCTTAGATTATAGCTTGAACACTGAAGCTTTCTTT. Protein sequence: CASSLDYSLNTEAFF.